The source of this T cell receptor beta chain is a study of T-cell memory formation after mild COVID-19. Findings and limits, study-wide: Pre-infection memory held some responding clones, suggesting pre-existing cross-reactive T cells responded.

TCRdb fed the 5' RACE reads into MiXCR, producing one record per CDR3 protein. The sample has roughly 510,000 distinct CDR3 sequences; roughly 17% are singletons. A few counts support this clonotype. Antigen: not known. This TCR was sampled from an adult woman who had mild COVID-19 (a few samples of this study predate the infection). Cell type and time point are not known. The specimen sequenced was PBMCs or a T cell subset sorted from them (not recorded which).

In DNA form, the CDR3 reads TGTGCCAGCAGCTTAGCATGGCGTGCAGATACGCAGTATTTT. It is translated as CASSLAWRADTQYF. The V and J genes are TRBV7-2 and TRBJ2-3; unclear D gene. The CDR3 has 14 residues. CDR1 and CDR2 from the germline V gene are SGHTA and FQGNSA. Trimming left V 0 bases short and J 4 bases short, with 8 bases between.